This entry describes one TCR beta chain. This clone was picked up a small number of times. The antigen this receptor binds is unknown. There are no base qualities to consult, and no much larger clone falls within one base. This record comes from a study of blood T cell repertoires in COVID-19 (dated by TCRdb to about 2020). As for the study more broadly: Samples covering the acute and convalescent phases of COVID-19 were provided by collaborators in the United States, Italy and Spain. The prospective study material was composed of cDNA or gDNA derived from T cells, B-cell-depleted T cells, or PBMCs. The dataset comprised deeply sampled blood TCRbeta repertoires from subjects exposed to, actively infected with, or recovered from COVID-19. A freely available public database, intended as a resource for researchers studying the immune response to SARS-CoV-2, is where the repertoires were released. The samples were drawn from two sources: the first 160 participants of the ongoing ImmuneRACE study, and 950 to 1,500 subjects contributed by 6 global collaborators. Nearly every sample came with metadata listing a de-identified subject ID, COVID-19 status, age in years and sex. Where available, HLA class I and class II types were obtained from metadata supplied by the sample provider rather than from assay-based typing.

The investigation overall reported the following: Clinical and demographic metadata were provided uncurated, with the amount varying by source and participant.

Another Seattle source contributed samples from volunteer blood donors who had recovered from COVID-19. Whole blood was collected in K2EDTA tubes by collaborating institutions according to the institutions' own protocols. For TCRbeta analysis, collaborator samples were shipped as frozen whole blood, as isolated PBMCs, or as DNA extracted from either sample type. The immunoSEQ Assay, a bias-controlled multiplex PCR, was used to amplify TCRbeta CDR3 regions from genomic DNA. The authors' pipeline ran thus. The number of nucleated cells in each sample was estimated from the amplification of reference gene primers within the assay. Sequence reads were collapsed and filtered to measure the absolute abundance of every unique TCRbeta CDR3 rearrangement. Productive Simpson clonality was computed per sample as the square root of Simpson's diversity index over productive rearrangements. Here the immuneACCESS table is served through TCRdb, limited to in-frame sequences with V and J called. Missing clones are a known gap in these copies; in checked studies unresolved V genes cover under half, and the rest lacks a known reason. Clone size and V and J calls were adopted from that table, with D and trimming inferred from the DNA. This sample lists some 270,000 clones; roughly 84% were detected once. The top ten hold approximately 1.5% of the sample.

Including the terminal cysteine and phenylalanine, the CDR3 comprises 18 residues. The sequence is cut down to CDR3 DNA, 54 bases in frame from base 1. Sequenced: peripheral blood. The sequence links TRBV21-1 to TRBJ1-4; the DNA was not compared with TRBD1, the D call given in the table. TRBV21-1 is listed as a pseudogene. This receptor was taken from a woman in her forties who had recovered from COVID-19. The DNA sequence is TGTGCCAGCAGCAAGCCCCGTTACTCCGGGACAGGTAATGAAAAACTGTTTTTT. It encodes CASSKPRYSGTGNEKLFF.